The rows below give T cell receptor beta chains drawn from one sample of a study of blood T cells in healthy people across ages. TCRdb reprocessed the 5' RACE reads with MiXCR, giving one entry per CDR3 protein. The sample yields 850,000 to 1,100,000 distinct CDR3 sequences, 30% to 40% seen once. Input material: blood. The receptors come from a man between 18 and 35 years old in good health. CDR3s include the opening cysteine and the closing phenylalanine or tryptophan. The D gene is left open where the match is weak. Expanded clones are given a class, and other clones once, few, many or no size at all.

-	TRBV7-9	TRBJ1-2	-	CASSLAWRYTF	TGTGCCAGCAGCTTAGCATGGAGGTACACCTTC
few	TRBV5-1	TRBJ2-1	TRBD1	CASQIWDSADEQFF	TGCGCCAGCCAGATATGGGACAGTGCGGATGAGCAGTTCTTC
-	TRBV5-1	TRBJ2-1	TRBD2	CASSLGLLAGATANNEQFF	TGCGCCAGCAGCTTGGGGTTACTAGCGGGGGCCACAGCCAACAATGAGCAGTTCTTC
-	TRBV11-2	TRBJ2-5	-	CASSREMDEQYF	TGTGCCAGCAGCCGAGAGATGGATGAGCAGTACTTC
few	TRBV6-1	TRBJ1-6	TRBD1	CASSDDHRGRNSPLHF	TGTGCCAGCAGTGACGACCACAGGGGTCGTAATTCACCCCTCCACTTT
-	TRBV29-1	TRBJ2-5	-	CSAFAPQPGKETQYF	TGCAGCGCCTTCGCTCCACAGCCGGGGAAAGAGACCCAGTACTTC
-	TRBV3-1	TRBJ1-6	-	CASSPDALTSPLHF	TGTGCCAGCAGCCCAGATGCCCTCACTTCACCCCTCCACTTT
-	TRBV6-2/TRBV6-3	TRBJ2-1	TRBD2	CASSYSFWTSGTFSHNEQFF	TGTGCCAGCAGTTACTCTTTCTGGACTAGCGGGACTTTCTCCCACAATGAGCAGTTCTTC
-	TRBV7-8	TRBJ2-7	-	CASSAELSSYEQYF	TGTGCCAGCAGCGCCGAGCTTAGCTCCTACGAGCAGTACTTC
-	TRBV20-1	TRBJ2-7	-	CSASGKVSYNEQYF	TGCAGTGCTTCAGGGAAGGTCTCCTACAATGAGCAGTACTTC
-	TRBV4-2	TRBJ2-1	TRBD2	CASSLTPGTSGDNEQFF	TGTGCCAGCAGCCTAACACCCGGGACTAGCGGGGATAATGAGCAGTTCTTC
few	TRBV20-1	TRBJ2-5	-	CSARDRGPGLETQYF	TGCAGTGCTAGAGATCGGGGCCCGGGGTTAGAGACCCAGTACTTC
-	TRBV19	TRBJ1-6	TRBD1	CASSRRTGDYDSPLHF	TGTGCCAGTAGTCGCCGAACAGGGGATTACGATTCACCCCTCCACTTT
-	TRBV9	TRBJ1-1	-	CASSVGGSANTEAFF	TGTGCCAGCAGCGTTGGGGGGAGCGCCAACACTGAAGCTTTCTTT
-	TRBV15	TRBJ1-2	-	CATSRDRSSNYGYTF	TGTGCCACCAGCAGAGATAGGTCTTCTAACTATGGCTACACCTTC
-	TRBV12-5	TRBJ1-2	TRBD1	CASGLGGNQGDGYTF	TGTGCTAGTGGTTTGGGCGGTAACCAGGGGGATGGCTACACCTTC
-	TRBV7-6	TRBJ1-6	-	CASSLDGGGNSPLHF	TGTGCCAGCAGCTTAGACGGCGGTGGGAATTCACCCCTCCACTTT
-	TRBV6-5	TRBJ2-1	-	CASSPGLLGEQFF	TGTGCCAGCAGTCCGGGTCTCTTAGGTGAGCAGTTCTTC
few	TRBV11-3	TRBJ2-5	-	CASSLEGPFQTQYF	TGTGCCAGCAGCTTAGAGGGTCCCTTCCAGACCCAGTACTTC
-	TRBV2	TRBJ1-1	-	CASSGGRGNTEAFF	TGTGCCAGCAGTGGGGGGAGGGGGAACACTGAAGCTTTCTTT
-	TRBV6-2/TRBV6-3	TRBJ1-1	-	CASNGGFSEAFF	TGTGCCAGCAACGGGGGTTTTAGTGAAGCTTTCTTT
few	TRBV6-5	TRBJ2-5	-	CASRPGSGETQYF	TGTGCCAGTAGACCTGGGTCCGGCGAGACCCAGTACTTC
few	TRBV28	TRBJ1-2	TRBD1	CASSLTGGAGGYTF	TGTGCCAGCAGTCTCACAGGGGGCGCGGGAGGCTACACCTTC
-	TRBV6-2/TRBV6-3	TRBJ2-1	TRBD2	CASSPGTRFSEQFF	TGTGCCAGCAGCCCCGGGACTAGATTTAGTGAGCAGTTCTTC
many	TRBV20-1	TRBJ2-3	TRBD2	CSARDLGLAGAVSTDTQYF	TGCAGTGCTAGAGATCTAGGGCTAGCGGGGGCCGTTAGCACAGATACGCAGTATTTT
few	TRBV6-1	TRBJ1-6	-	CASRRTLSGTSAYNSPLHF	TGTGCCAGCAGAAGAACCCTATCGGGGACGAGCGCCTATAATTCACCCCTCCACTTT
few	TRBV29-1	TRBJ1-5	TRBD1	CSVSGGGDQPQHF	TGCAGCGTCTCAGGGGGTGGGGATCAGCCCCAGCATTTT
-	TRBV6-1	TRBJ1-1	-	CASSEDDGPNTEAFF	TGTGCCAGCAGTGAAGACGACGGACCTAACACTGAAGCTTTCTTT
-	TRBV29-1	TRBJ2-5	-	CSVEKGLETQYF	TGCAGCGTTGAAAAGGGGCTAGAGACCCAGTACTTC
-	TRBV20-1	TRBJ2-7	TRBD2	CSAGLGLAGLNEQYF	TGCAGTGCTGGACTTGGACTAGCGGGGTTGAACGAGCAGTACTTC
few	TRBV2	TRBJ1-4	-	CASQADSNEKLFF	TGTGCCAGCCAGGCAGACTCCAATGAAAAACTGTTTTTT
-	TRBV6-2/TRBV6-3	TRBJ1-5	TRBD1	CASSQDRGTTSNQPQHF	TGTGCCAGCAGCCAAGACAGGGGTACCACTAGCAATCAGCCCCAGCATTTT
-	TRBV27	TRBJ2-1	TRBD2	CASSPYSGGVNEQFF	TGTGCCAGCAGCCCTTATAGCGGGGGGGTCAATGAGCAGTTCTTC
-	TRBV7-2	TRBJ2-5	-	CASSFYTQETQYF	TGTGCCAGCAGCTTCTACACCCAAGAGACCCAGTACTTC
once	TRBV4-2	TRBJ2-3	-	CAGSHEVAMSTDTQYF	TGTGCCGGCAGCCACGAGGTAGCGATGAGCACAGATACGCAGTATTTT
once	TRBV7-9	TRBJ1-2	-	CASSSTWTDGYTF	TGTGCCAGCAGCTCGACATGGACAGATGGCTACACCTTC
many	TRBV27	TRBJ2-7	-	CASSTSYEQYF	TGTGCCAGCAGTACATCCTACGAGCAGTACTTC
few	TRBV12-3/TRBV12-4	TRBJ1-2	TRBD1	CASSGQVYGYTF	TGTGCCAGCAGCGGACAGGTCTATGGCTACACCTTC
few	TRBV7-7	TRBJ2-7	-	CASSQGRNYEQYF	TGTGCTAGCAGTCAGGGTAGGAACTACGAGCAGTACTTC
once	TRBV20-1	TRBJ1-1	TRBD1	CSAWTDRAEAFF	TGCAGTGCTTGGACGGACAGGGCTGAAGCTTTCTTT
many	TRBV10-3	TRBJ1-1	-	CAISDAGPDTEAFF	TGTGCCATCAGTGACGCGGGACCCGACACTGAAGCTTTCTTT
few	TRBV2	TRBJ2-1	-	CASSVLGGREQFF	TGTGCCAGCAGTGTACTGGGGGGTAGAGAGCAGTTCTTC
few	TRBV25-1	TRBJ2-4	-	CASGQGNIQYF	TGTGCCAGTGGTCAGGGAAACATTCAGTACTTC
few	TRBV6-1	TRBJ1-5	-	CASSLIAPRTRSAPQHF	TGTGCCAGCAGCCTAATAGCCCCTAGGACGAGGAGTGCGCCCCAGCATTTT
few	TRBV3-1	TRBJ2-7	-	CASSQGARVYEQYF	TGTGCCAGCAGCCAAGGGGCCAGGGTTTACGAGCAGTACTTC
few	TRBV12-3/TRBV12-4	TRBJ2-3	TRBD2	CASSLGLAGWYF	TGTGCCAGCAGTTTAGGGCTAGCGGGCTGGTATTTT
-	TRBV29-1	TRBJ1-2	-	CSVLGAGYGYTF	TGCAGCGTCCTCGGCGCGGGCTATGGCTACACCTTC
-	TRBV3-1	TRBJ1-6	-	CASSQGAVRNSPLHF	TGTGCCAGCAGCCAGGGGGCGGTCCGAAATTCACCCCTCCACTTT
few	TRBV7-2	TRBJ2-7	TRBD2	CASTWSGGVRDEQYF	TGTGCCAGCACATGGAGCGGGGGGGTTCGGGACGAGCAGTACTTC
-	TRBV7-9	TRBJ1-2	-	CASSQVGAVNWGYTF	TGTGCCAGCAGCCAAGTGGGGGCAGTCAATTGGGGCTACACCTTC
few	TRBV29-1	TRBJ1-2	-	CSVPEGNYGYTF	TGCAGCGTCCCGGAGGGGAACTATGGCTACACCTTC
-	TRBV2	TRBJ2-1	-	CASTEGTVGNEQFF	TGTGCCAGCACCGAGGGAACAGTGGGGAATGAGCAGTTCTTC
-	TRBV25-1	TRBJ2-1	-	CASSEEGIPYNEQFF	TGTGCCAGCAGTGAAGAGGGCATCCCCTACAATGAGCAGTTCTTC
-	TRBV6-6	TRBJ1-5	TRBD1	CASKNRGLGNQPQHF	TGTGCCAGCAAAAACAGGGGGCTGGGCAATCAGCCCCAGCATTTT
-	TRBV7-9	TRBJ1-1	-	CASSLSERNTEAFF	TGTGCCAGCAGCTTAAGTGAGAGGAACACTGAAGCTTTCTTT
few	TRBV2	TRBJ1-5	-	CASSHWTVGNQPQHF	TGTGCCAGCAGTCACTGGACGGTGGGCAATCAGCCCCAGCATTTT